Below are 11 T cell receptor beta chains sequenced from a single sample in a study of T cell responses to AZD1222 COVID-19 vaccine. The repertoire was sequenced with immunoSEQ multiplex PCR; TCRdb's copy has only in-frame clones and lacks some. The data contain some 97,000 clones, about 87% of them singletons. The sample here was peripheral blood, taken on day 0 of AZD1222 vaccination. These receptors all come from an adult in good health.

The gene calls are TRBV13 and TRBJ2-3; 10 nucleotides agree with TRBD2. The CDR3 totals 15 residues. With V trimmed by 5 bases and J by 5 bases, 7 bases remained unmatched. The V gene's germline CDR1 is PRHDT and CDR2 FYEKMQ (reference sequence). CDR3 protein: CASSPSGRAGDTQYF. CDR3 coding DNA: TGTGCCAGCAGCCCCAGCGGGAGGGCCGGAGATACGCAGTATTTT.

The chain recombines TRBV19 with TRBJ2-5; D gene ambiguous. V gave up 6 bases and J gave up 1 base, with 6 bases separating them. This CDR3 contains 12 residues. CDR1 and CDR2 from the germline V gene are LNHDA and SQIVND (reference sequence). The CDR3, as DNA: TGTGCCAGTAGACAGATCCAAGAGACCCAGTACTTC. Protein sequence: CASRQIQETQYF.

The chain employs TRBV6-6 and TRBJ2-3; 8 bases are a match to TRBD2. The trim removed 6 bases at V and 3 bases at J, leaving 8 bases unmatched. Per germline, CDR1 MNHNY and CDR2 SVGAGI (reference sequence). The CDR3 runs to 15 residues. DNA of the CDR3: TGTGCCAGCAGCCATCCGGGACTAGGGACAGATACGCAGTATTTT. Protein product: CASSHPGLGTDTQYF.

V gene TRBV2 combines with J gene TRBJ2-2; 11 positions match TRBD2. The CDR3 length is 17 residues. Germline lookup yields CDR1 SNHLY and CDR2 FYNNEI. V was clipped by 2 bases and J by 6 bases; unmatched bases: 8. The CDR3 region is CASSERLAGGLAGELFF. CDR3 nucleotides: TGTGCCAGCAGTGAAAGGCTAGCGGGGGGACTAGCCGGGGAGCTGTTTTTT.

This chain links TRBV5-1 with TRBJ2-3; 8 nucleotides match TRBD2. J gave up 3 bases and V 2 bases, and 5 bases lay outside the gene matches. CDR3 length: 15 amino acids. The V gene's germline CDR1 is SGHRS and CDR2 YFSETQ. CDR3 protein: CASSFSGIGTDTQYF. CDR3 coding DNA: TGCGCCAGCAGCTTTAGCGGGATAGGGACAGATACGCAGTATTTT.

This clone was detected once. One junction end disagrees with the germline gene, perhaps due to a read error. CDR3 bases: TGTGCCAGTAGTCTAAGCCGGGACGCCTGGGGATACTTT. It is translated as CASSLSRDAWGYF. The genes are TRBV19 and TRBJ1-1, with D possibly being TRBD1 (5 bases). The CDR3 has 13 amino acids. Per the germline V gene, CDR1 is LNHDA and CDR2 is SQIVND (reference sequence).

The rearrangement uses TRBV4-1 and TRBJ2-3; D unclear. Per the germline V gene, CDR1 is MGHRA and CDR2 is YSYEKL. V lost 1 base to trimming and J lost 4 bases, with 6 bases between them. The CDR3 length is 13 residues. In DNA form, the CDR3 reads TGCGCCAGCAGCCAAGTAAGGGCAGATACGCAGTATTTT. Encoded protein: CASSQVRADTQYF.

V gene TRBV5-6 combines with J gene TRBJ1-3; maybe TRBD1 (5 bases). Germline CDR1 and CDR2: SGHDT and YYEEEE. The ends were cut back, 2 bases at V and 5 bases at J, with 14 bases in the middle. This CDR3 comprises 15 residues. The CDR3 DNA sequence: TGTGCCAGCAGCTTCACCGGGACCTCCCGAAACACCATATATTTT. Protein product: CASSFTGTSRNTIYF.

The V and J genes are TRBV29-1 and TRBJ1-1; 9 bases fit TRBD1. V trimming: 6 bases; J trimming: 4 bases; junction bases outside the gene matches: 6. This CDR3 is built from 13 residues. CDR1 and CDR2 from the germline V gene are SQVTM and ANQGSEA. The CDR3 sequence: CSVDRGRGTEAFF. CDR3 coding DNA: TGCAGCGTGGACAGGGGCCGGGGCACTGAAGCTTTCTTT.

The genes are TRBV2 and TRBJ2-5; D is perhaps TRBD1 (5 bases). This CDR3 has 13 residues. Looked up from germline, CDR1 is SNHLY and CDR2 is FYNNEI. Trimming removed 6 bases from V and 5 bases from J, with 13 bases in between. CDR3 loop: CASRSRVSETQYF. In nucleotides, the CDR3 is TGTGCCAGCAGATCCAGGGTCTCGGAGACCCAGTACTTC.

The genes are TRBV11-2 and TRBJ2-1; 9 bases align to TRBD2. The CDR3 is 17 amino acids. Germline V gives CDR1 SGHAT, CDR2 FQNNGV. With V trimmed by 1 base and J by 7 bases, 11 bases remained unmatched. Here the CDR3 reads CASSLAPSGERWNEQFF. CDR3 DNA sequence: TGTGCCAGCAGCTTAGCCCCTAGCGGGGAGCGCTGGAATGAGCAGTTCTTC.